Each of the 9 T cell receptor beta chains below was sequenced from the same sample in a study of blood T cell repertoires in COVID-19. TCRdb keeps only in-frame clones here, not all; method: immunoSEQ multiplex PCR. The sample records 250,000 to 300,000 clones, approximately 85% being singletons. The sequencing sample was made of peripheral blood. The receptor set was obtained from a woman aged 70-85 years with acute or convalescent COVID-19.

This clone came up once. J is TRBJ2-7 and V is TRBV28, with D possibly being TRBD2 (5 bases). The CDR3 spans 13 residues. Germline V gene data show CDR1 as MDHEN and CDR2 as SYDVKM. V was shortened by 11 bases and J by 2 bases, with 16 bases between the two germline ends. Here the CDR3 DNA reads TGTGCCTCGACCCCTGCGGGCACCTACGAGCAGTACTTC. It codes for CASTPAGTYEQYF.

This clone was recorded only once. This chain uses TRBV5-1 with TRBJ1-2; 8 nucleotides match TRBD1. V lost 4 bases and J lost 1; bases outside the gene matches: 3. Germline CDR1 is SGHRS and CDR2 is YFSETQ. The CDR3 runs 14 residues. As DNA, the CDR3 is TGCGCCAGCAGCGCACAGGGGGTTAACTATGGCTACACCTTC. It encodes CASSAQGVNYGYTF.

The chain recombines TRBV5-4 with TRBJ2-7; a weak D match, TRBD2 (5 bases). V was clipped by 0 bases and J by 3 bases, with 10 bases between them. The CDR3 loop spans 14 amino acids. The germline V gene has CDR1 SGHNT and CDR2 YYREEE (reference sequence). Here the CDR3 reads CASSLETGNYEQYF. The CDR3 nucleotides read TGTGCCAGCAGCTTGGAGACGGGGAACTACGAGCAGTACTTC.

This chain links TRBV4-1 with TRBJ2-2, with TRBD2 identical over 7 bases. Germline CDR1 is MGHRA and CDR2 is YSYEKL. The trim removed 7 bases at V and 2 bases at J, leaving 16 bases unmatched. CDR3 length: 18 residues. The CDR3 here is CASTTRGGGGPNTGELFF. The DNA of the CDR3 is TGCGCCAGCACCACAAGAGGCGGCGGGGGACCCAACACCGGGGAGCTGTTTTTT.

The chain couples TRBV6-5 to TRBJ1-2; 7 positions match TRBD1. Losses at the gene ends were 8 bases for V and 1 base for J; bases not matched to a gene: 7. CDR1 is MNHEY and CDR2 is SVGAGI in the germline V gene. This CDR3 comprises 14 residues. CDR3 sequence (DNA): TGTGCCAGCGGCGACAGGGCAATTAACTATGGCTACACCTTC. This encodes CASGDRAINYGYTF.

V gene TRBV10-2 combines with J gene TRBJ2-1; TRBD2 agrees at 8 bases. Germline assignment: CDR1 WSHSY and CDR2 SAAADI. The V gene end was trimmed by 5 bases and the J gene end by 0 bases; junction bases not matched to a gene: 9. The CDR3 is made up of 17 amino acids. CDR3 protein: CASSLGSGTSSYNEQFF. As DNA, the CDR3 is TGCGCCAGCAGTCTCGGATCTGGGACTAGCTCCTACAATGAGCAGTTCTTC.

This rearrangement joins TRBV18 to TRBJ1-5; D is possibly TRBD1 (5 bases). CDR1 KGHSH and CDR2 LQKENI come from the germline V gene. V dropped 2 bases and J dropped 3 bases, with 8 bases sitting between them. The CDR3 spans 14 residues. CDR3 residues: CASSPGAVNQPQHF. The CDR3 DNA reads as TGTGCCAGCTCACCAGGGGCAGTCAATCAGCCCCAGCATTTT.

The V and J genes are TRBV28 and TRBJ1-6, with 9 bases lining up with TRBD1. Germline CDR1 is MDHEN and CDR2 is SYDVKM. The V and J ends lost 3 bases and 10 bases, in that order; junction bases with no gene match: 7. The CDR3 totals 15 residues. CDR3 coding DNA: TGTGCCAGCAGTTTGGCGGGACAGGGTGACTCACCCCTCCACTTT. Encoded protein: CASSLAGQGDSPLHF.

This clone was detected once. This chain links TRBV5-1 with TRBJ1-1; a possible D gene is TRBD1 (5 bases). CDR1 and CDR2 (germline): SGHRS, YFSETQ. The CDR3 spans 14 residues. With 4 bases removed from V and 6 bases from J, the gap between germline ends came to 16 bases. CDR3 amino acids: CASSEGARRSEAFF. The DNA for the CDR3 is TGCGCCAGCAGCGAAGGGGCGCGGCGGTCTGAAGCTTTCTTT.